This T cell receptor (beta chain) was sequenced for a study of beta chain features in type 1 diabetes. Notes on the study in general: Whether HLA type affects TCRB rearrangement stayed undetermined in the present work. The naive, central memory and Treg TCRB repertoires showed an apparent similarity that was greater among patients than among healthy donors.

This clone was picked up a small number of times. Antigen: not known. Germline-derived CDR1 and CDR2 are SGHNT and YYREEE (reference sequence). The CDR3 has 16 residues. Unmatched junction bases numbered 9, after V lost 2 bases and J lost 2 bases. The study reverse transcribed the entire isolated RNA, so it sequenced expressed TCRB transcripts. Profiled with immunoSEQ multiplex PCR; TCRdb holds only in-frame clones, not every one. The table has 400,000 to 550,000 clones, over 10% seen once; the top ten hold 0.045% to 0.05%. This chain connects TRBV5-4 to TRBJ2-7; 8 bases map to TRBD1. This receptor was taken from a woman aged 18-29 years in good health. Sequences were obtained from naive CD4+ T cells from blood. The CDR3 loop is CASSLSSGQVAYEQYV. In DNA form, the CDR3 reads TGTGCCAGCAGCTTAAGTTCGGGACAGGTAGCCTACGAGCAGTACGTC.